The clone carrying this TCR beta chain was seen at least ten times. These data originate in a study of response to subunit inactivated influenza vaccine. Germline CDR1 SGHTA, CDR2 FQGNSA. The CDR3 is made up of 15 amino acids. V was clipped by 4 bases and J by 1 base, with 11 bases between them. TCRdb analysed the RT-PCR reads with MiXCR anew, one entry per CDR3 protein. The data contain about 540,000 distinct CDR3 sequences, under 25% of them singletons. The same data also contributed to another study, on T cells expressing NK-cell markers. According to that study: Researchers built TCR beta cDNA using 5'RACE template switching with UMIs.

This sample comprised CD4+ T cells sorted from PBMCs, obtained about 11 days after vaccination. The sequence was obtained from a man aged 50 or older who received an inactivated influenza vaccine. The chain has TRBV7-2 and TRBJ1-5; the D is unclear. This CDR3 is CASSWTLGSNQPQHF. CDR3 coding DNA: TGTGCCAGCAGCTGGACCTTGGGGAGCAATCAGCCCCAGCATTTT.